This T cell receptor (beta chain) appears in the sequencing data of a study of blood T cell repertoires in COVID-19 (dated by TCRdb to about 2020). With respect to the entire study: Samples from collaborators originated in the United States, Italy and Spain and spanned both the acute and convalescent phases of COVID-19. The material from the prospective study consisted of cDNA or gDNA derived from T cells, B-cell-depleted T cells, or PBMCs. Deeply sampled blood TCRbeta repertoires from subjects exposed to, actively infected with, or recovered from COVID-19 were included in the dataset. The repertoires were released in a freely available public database intended as a resource for research on the immune response to SARS-CoV-2. The samples were drawn from two sources: the first 160 participants of the ongoing ImmuneRACE study, and 950 to 1,500 subjects contributed by 6 global collaborators. The sample metadata nearly always contained a de-identified subject ID, COVID-19 status, age in years and sex. Where available, HLA class I and class II types were obtained from metadata supplied by the sample provider rather than from assay-based typing.

Of note for this clone: This receptor's antigen is unknown. Nothing much larger sits one base from this clone, and base qualities are not available.

From the cysteine up to the phenylalanine, the CDR3 has a length of 15 residues. Kept here is only the CDR3 DNA, which spans 45 bases and is read in frame from base 1. Looking up the germline V gene yields CDR1 SGDLS and CDR2 YYNGEE. A distance of 15 bases separates the germline ends of V and J, which lose 4 bases and 2 bases respectively. TCRbeta CDR3 regions were amplified from genomic DNA by means of the immunoSEQ Assay, a bias-controlled multiplex PCR. As for the authors' bioinformatics: Nucleated cell counts per sample were estimated from amplification of reference gene primers within the assay. To quantify the absolute abundance of each unique TCRbeta CDR3 rearrangement, sequence reads were collapsed and filtered. For each sample, productive Simpson clonality was calculated as the square root of Simpson's diversity index across productive rearrangements. What TCRdb holds here is the immuneACCESS table cut down to in-frame rearrangements. Part of the clones is not present; checked against another copy, under half of the missing clones reflect an unresolved V gene, and the others are unexplained. V and J calls and clone size come straight from that table; D and trimming were deduced from the DNA. In this sample the table shows 250,000 to 350,000 clones, 75% to 90% of which occur a single time. The ten largest clones take up over 2% of the sample.

The full study reports these points: The quantity of clinical and demographic metadata differed by source and by participant and was supplied without curation.

A second Seattle source provided samples from volunteer blood donors who had recovered from COVID-19. The collaborating institutions used their own protocols to collect whole blood in K2EDTA tubes. For TCRbeta analysis, collaborators shipped samples in one of three forms: frozen whole blood, isolated PBMCs, or DNA extracted from either of those sample types. This chain is built from TRBV9 and TRBJ1-2, and the D gene may be TRBD1, 6 bases matching. The sequenced sample was peripheral blood. This TCR derives from a woman aged 50 to 60 who had recovered from COVID-19. The DNA is TGTGCCAGCAGCAAAAACAGGGCGGTGAACTATGGCTACACCTTC. It encodes CASSKNRAVNYGYTF.